The 28 T cell receptor beta chains below come from one sample, sequenced in a study of T cells in narcolepsy. Sequenced by immunoSEQ multiplex PCR; TCRdb stores in-frame clones only, minus some. The table has 20,000 to 30,000 clones, more than 65% seen once. Sequenced input: memory (CD45RA-) CD4+ T cells from blood. Every receptor here comes from a human donor in good health.

The chain uses TRBV16 and TRBJ2-1, with TRBD1 identical over 9 bases. The V gene end was trimmed by 4 bases and the J gene end by 8 bases; junction bases not matched to a gene: 6. This CDR3 region has 14 residues. Germline V gene lookup returns CDR1 KGHSY and CDR2 FQNENV. The CDR3 reads CASSLGQGPDEQFF. In DNA form, the CDR3 reads TGTGCCAGCAGCCTGGGACAGGGTCCCGATGAGCAGTTCTTC.

This clone came up a few times. V gene TRBV2 combines with J gene TRBJ1-5, with TRBD1 as a possible D gene (6 bases). Germline V gene data show CDR1 as SNHLY and CDR2 as FYNNEI. The V gene lost 5 bases and the J gene lost 7 bases, with 18 bases spanning the gap. CDR3 length: 15 amino acids. The CDR3 sequence is CASSFRGGSRQPQHF. The CDR3 region has the DNA TGTGCCAGCAGTTTCCGCGGGGGCTCCAGGCAGCCCCAGCATTTT.

The genes are TRBV6-1 and TRBJ2-3; 11 bases agree with TRBD2. Germline V gene sequence: CDR1 MNHNS, CDR2 SASEGT. V was clipped by 6 bases and J by 11 bases; unmatched bases: 13. This CDR3 spans 15 amino acids. In DNA form, the CDR3 reads TGTGCCAGCAGGACAACCGGGACTAGCGGCCTAAAGCAGTATTTT. It encodes CASRTTGTSGLKQYF.

The genes are TRBV7-8 and TRBJ1-2; D is perhaps TRBD1 (6 bases). The CDR3 sequence is 15 residues long. Trimming pared 7 bases from V and 5 bases from J, leaving 20 bases between. The germline V gene encodes CDR1 SGHVS and CDR2 FQNEAQ. The CDR3 loop reads CASKSGGGPGYGYTF. The DNA for the CDR3 is TGTGCCAGCAAATCCGGTGGGGGCCCAGGTTATGGCTACACCTTC.

Details on this clone: The same CDR3 can be traced to other DNA sequences in this sample. The CDR3 DNA reads as TGTGCCAGCAGCTTGGGACAGGGCACCGGGGAGCTGTTTTTT. This gives the protein CASSLGQGTGELFF. This chain uses TRBV7-2 with TRBJ2-2; 9 bases are a match to TRBD1. The CDR3 length is 14 residues. V lost 3 bases, J lost 4 bases, and 0 bases stayed unmatched. In germline, CDR1 is SGHTA, CDR2 FQGNSA.

The chain carries TRBV5-1 and TRBJ1-3; 10 bases agree with TRBD1. The CDR3 runs to 16 residues. J gave up 0 bases and V 3 bases, and 3 bases lay outside the gene matches. CDR1 is SGHRS, CDR2 YFSETQ, per germline. CDR3 DNA sequence: TGCGCCAGCAGCTCGGGACAGGGGAGCTCTGGAAACACCATATATTTT. This gives the protein CASSSGQGSSGNTIYF.

The chain recombines TRBV6-5 with TRBJ1-2; D gene ambiguous. This CDR3 is 16 amino acids long. Germline V gives CDR1 MNHEY, CDR2 SVGAGI. V was clipped by 2 bases and J by 3 bases, with 16 bases between them. The CDR3 nucleotides are TGTGCCAGCAGTTACGATGTAAAGGCAGATTACTATGGCTACACCTTC. Translated: CASSYDVKADYYGYTF.

The V and J genes are TRBV30 and TRBJ2-4; 9 bases fit TRBD2. The CDR3 consists of 14 residues. V dropped 3 bases and J dropped 6; count of bases not matched to a gene: 6. Germline-derived CDR1 and CDR2 are GTSNPN and SVGIG (reference sequence). The CDR3 reads CAWRASGVGNIQYF. Here the CDR3 DNA reads TGTGCCTGGAGGGCTAGCGGGGTAGGAAACATTCAGTACTTC.

This chain uses TRBV13 with TRBJ2-5; TRBD2 agrees at 8 bases. In germline, CDR1 is PRHDT, CDR2 FYEKMQ (reference sequence). V gave up 4 bases and J gave up 1 base; unmatched junction bases: 11. This CDR3 is 17 amino acids long. CDR3 in DNA: TGTGCCAGCAGCTGGAAAAGAAGCGGGGGCCTCCAAGAGACCCAGTACTTC. Its protein product is CASSWKRSGGLQETQYF.

The chain is built from TRBV11-2 and TRBJ1-1, with a tentative D call TRBD1 (5 bases). Germline assignment: CDR1 SGHAT and CDR2 FQNNGV. The CDR3 covers 16 residues. Trimming pared 2 bases from V and 0 bases from J, leaving 13 bases between. The CDR3 reads CASSLQGGGMNTEAFF. CDR3 nucleotide sequence: TGTGCCAGCAGCTTACAGGGCGGGGGGATGAACACTGAAGCTTTCTTT.

The chain links TRBV12-5 to TRBJ2-2; 7 bases fit TRBD2. Trimming cost V 1 base and J 4 bases; bases outside gene matches: 0. The germline gives CDR1 LGHNT, CDR2 FRNRAP. There are 14 residues in the CDR3. In nucleotides, the CDR3 is TGTGCTAGTGGTTTGGCGGGGGGCACCGGGGAGCTGTTTTTT. Its translation is CASGLAGGTGELFF.

This chain uses TRBV6-5 with TRBJ1-2; 7 positions agree with TRBD1. The V segment lost 6 bases and the J segment 2 bases; nucleotides outside the gene matches: 6. Germline loops: CDR1 MNHEY, CDR2 SVGAGI. This CDR3 is built from 14 residues. The CDR3 DNA sequence: TGTGCCAGCAGCTTTAGACAGGGAAACTATGGCTACACCTTC. Its translation is CASSFRQGNYGYTF.

CDR3 coding DNA: TGTGCCAGCAGTCAAACTAGGGGAGTTGGTGGCTACACCTTC. It encodes CASSQTRGVGGYTF. The J gene is TRBJ1-2, the V gene TRBV6-1, with TRBD1 as a possible D gene (5 bases). CDR3 size: 14 residues. Germline lookup yields CDR1 MNHNS and CDR2 SASEGT. V was clipped by 5 bases and J by 7 bases, with 17 bases between them.

Turning to this clone: Because it lacks the conserved phenylalanine or tryptophan at the end, this CDR3 is likely a read error. The CDR3 loop reads CASSLVQGVENGYTL. The CDR3, as DNA: TGTGCCAGCAGCTTGGTGCAGGGGGTAGAGAATGGCTACACCCTC. This rearrangement joins TRBV5-6 to TRBJ1-2; 7 bases agree with TRBD1. CDR1 and CDR2 from the germline V gene are SGHDT and YYEEEE. The J segment lost 6 bases and the V segment lost 0 bases, leaving 8 bases of the junction unmatched. This CDR3 is 15 amino acids long.

This clone was picked up one time. The CDR3 DNA reads as TGTGCCAGCAGCTTAGTGACAGGGCTCTCCTACGAGCAGTACTTC. Translating it yields CASSLVTGLSYEQYF. The chain has TRBV7-9 and TRBJ2-7; 7 nucleotides agree with TRBD1. V was clipped by 1 base and J by 0 bases; unmatched bases: 3. This CDR3 spans 15 amino acids. The germline gives CDR1 SEHNR, CDR2 FQNEAQ (reference sequence).

The genes are TRBV6-1 and TRBJ1-6; weak D call: TRBD1 (5 bases). The CDR3 sequence is 14 residues long. V was cut by 7 bases and J by 10 bases, with 17 bases left in between. Germline V gives CDR1 MNHNS, CDR2 SASEGT. The CDR3 region is CASNSNRGSSPLHF. CDR3 nucleotides: TGTGCCAGCAACTCTAATAGGGGATCCTCACCCCTCCACTTT.

This sequence joins TRBV23-1 and TRBJ2-3; D uncertain. TRBV23-1 counts as an open reading frame of uncertain function. The V and J ends lost 8 bases and 4 bases respectively, with 10 bases between them. There are 12 residues in the CDR3. The CDR3 bases are TGCGCCAGCTGGGATCCATCAGATACGCAGTATTTT. Translation gives CASWDPSDTQYF.

The rearrangement joins TRBV28 to TRBJ2-1; D is ambiguous. This CDR3 is built from 14 residues. The germline CDR1 and CDR2 sequences are MDHEN and SYDVKM. V lost 6 bases and J lost 4, with 13 bases in between. DNA for the CDR3: TGTGCCAGCAGCTCCCCCGGGCTATACAATGAGCAGTTCTTC. This codes for CASSSPGLYNEQFF.

This chain links TRBV6-5 with TRBJ2-5, with 9 bases that match TRBD1. The germline CDR1 and CDR2 sequences are MNHEY and SVGAGI. The V and J ends lost 2 bases and 5 bases, in that order; junction bases with no gene match: 9. The CDR3 loop spans 16 amino acids. The CDR3 protein is CASSYGGQGKGETQYF. In DNA, the CDR3 is TGTGCCAGCAGTTACGGGGGACAGGGAAAAGGGGAGACCCAGTACTTC.

The chain carries TRBV6-5 and TRBJ2-7, with 9 bases lining up with TRBD2. This CDR3 contains 14 residues. Trimming cost V 7 bases and J 3 bases; bases outside gene matches: 7. Looked up from germline, CDR1 is MNHEY and CDR2 is SVGAGI. In DNA form, the CDR3 reads TGTGCCAGCAAAGGGACTAGCCAACTCTACGAGCAGTACTTC. Amino acid sequence: CASKGTSQLYEQYF.

This clone was seen a few times. The V and J genes are TRBV18 and TRBJ1-1; D may be TRBD1 (5 bases). Looked up from germline, CDR1 is KGHSH and CDR2 is LQKENI. Trimming pared 3 bases from V and 0 bases from J, leaving 17 bases between. This CDR3 region has 17 residues. The CDR3 spells CASSPGTRVGVNTEAFF. CDR3 nucleotides: TGTGCCAGCTCACCTGGGACCCGAGTCGGGGTGAACACTGAAGCTTTCTTT.

This chain links TRBV6-4 with TRBJ2-6; perhaps TRBD1 as D (5 bases). The germline V gene encodes CDR1 MRHNA and CDR2 SNTAGT. The ends were cut back, 0 bases at V and 3 bases at J, with 6 bases in the middle. The CDR3 runs to 15 residues. The CDR3 nucleotides read TGTGCCAGCAGTGACTCGCAGGGTGGGGCCAACGTCCTGACTTTC. This gives the protein CASSDSQGGANVLTF.

The V and J genes are TRBV30 and TRBJ1-2; no clear D gene. Germline loops: CDR1 GTSNPN, CDR2 SVGIG (reference sequence). The V end was cut by 5 bases, the J end by 3 bases, with 13 bases between. This CDR3 has 13 residues. CDR3: CAWGRGLDYGYTF. In DNA form, the CDR3 reads TGTGCCTGGGGGCGGGGTCTTGACTATGGCTACACCTTC.

The rearrangement joins TRBV7-3 to TRBJ2-3; the match to TRBD2 covers 8 bases. With V trimmed by 4 bases and J by 0 bases, 3 bases remained unmatched. Germline V gene data show CDR1 as SGHTA and CDR2 as FQGTGA. This CDR3 has 15 residues. The CDR3: CASSWTSRSTDTQYF. CDR3 coding DNA: TGTGCCAGCAGCTGGACTAGCCGCAGCACAGATACGCAGTATTTT.

The chain carries TRBV6-1 and TRBJ2-6, with D tentatively TRBD2 (6 bases). The CDR3 has 15 amino acids. From germline, CDR1 is MNHNS and CDR2 SASEGT. V gave up 4 bases and J gave up 3 bases, with 10 bases separating them. The CDR3: CASSGSGGGANVLTF. CDR3 bases: TGTGCCAGCAGTGGTTCCGGGGGTGGGGCCAACGTCCTGACTTTC.

The V gene is TRBV6-5, the J gene TRBJ1-6, with a tentative D call TRBD1 (5 bases). This CDR3 is 14 amino acids long. Trimming pared 6 bases from V and 9 bases from J, leaving 15 bases between. The V gene's germline CDR1 is MNHEY and CDR2 SVGAGI. The CDR3 region has the DNA TGTGCCAGCAGCCACGACGGGGGAGCTTCACCCCTCCACTTT. Translated: CASSHDGGASPLHF.

V is TRBV4-1 and J is TRBJ1-3; D unclear. V was clipped by 1 base and J by 0 bases, with 16 bases between them. Per germline, CDR1 MGHRA and CDR2 YSYEKL. This CDR3 spans 18 amino acids. This CDR3 is CASSQGPSRVTSGNTIYF. The CDR3 nucleotides are TGCGCCAGCAGCCAAGGGCCCAGTCGGGTAACCTCTGGAAACACCATATATTTT.

This clone was seen a single time. One junction end disagrees with the germline gene, perhaps due to a read error. V is TRBV7-7 and J is TRBJ2-5; D may be TRBD1 or TRBD2 (5 bases each). The CDR3 length is 14 residues. Germline-derived CDR1 and CDR2 are SSHAT and FNYEAQ (reference sequence). The CDR3 nucleotides read TGTGCTAGCAGCTTAGGGGCCACGGGGGAGACCCAGTACTTC. The encoded protein is CASSLGATGETQYF.